These T cell receptor beta chains were read from a single sample in a study of cytomegalovirus exposure and HLA in healthy donors. Only in-frame clones appear in the TCRdb table, and some are missing; sequencing was by immunoSEQ multiplex PCR. The sample holds about 130,000 clones, about 74% seen once. Material: PBMCs. The receptors here all came from a male donor in good health and CMV-seronegative. CDR3s include the opening cysteine and the closing phenylalanine or tryptophan. The order of the fields is J gene, D gene, clone size, V gene, CDR3 DNA, CDR3 protein. A D gene is named only where the DNA matches it firmly. Expanded clones get a size class; other rows say once, few or many, or leave the size out.

TRBJ2-7	TRBD2	-	TRBV5-5	TGTGCCAGCAGCTATACCAGCGGGAGTTCCTACGAGCAGTACTTC	CASSYTSGSSYEQYF
TRBJ1-1	TRBD1	few	TRBV5-5	TGTGCCAGCAGCTTCGGGGACAGGGAGGAGAACACTGAAGCTTTCTTT	CASSFGDREENTEAFF
TRBJ2-1	-	-	TRBV29-1	TGCAGCGTGCGGACACTCACCTACAATGAGCAGTTCTTC	CSVRTLTYNEQFF
TRBJ1-1	-	once	TRBV7-2	TGTGCCAGCAGCTTAGCTCCGGTTTCGGGCACTGAAGCTTTCTTT	CASSLAPVSGTEAFF
TRBJ1-5	-	once	TRBV14	TGTGCCAGCAGCCAAGATATCAGGGGCCAGCCCCAGCATTTT	CASSQDIRGQPQHF
TRBJ2-5	TRBD1	-	TRBV4-1	TGCGCCAGCAGCCAAGCCGGGGGACAGGGTAGCGAGACCCAGTACTTC	CASSQAGGQGSETQYF
TRBJ2-1	TRBD2	-	TRBV29-1	TGCAGCGCACTAGCGGGAAAAGCCATCTCCTACAATGAGCAGTTCTTC	CSALAGKAISYNEQFF
TRBJ2-3	TRBD2	few	TRBV5-1	TGCGCCAGCAGCGAGGGACTAGCGGGAGTAGATACGCAGTATTTT	CASSEGLAGVDTQYF
TRBJ2-7	-	-	TRBV25-1	TGTGCCAGCAGTGTCCTCTACGAGCAGTACTTC	CASSVLYEQYF
TRBJ2-7	TRBD2	once	TRBV19	TGTGCCAGTAGACCTGGGGGAGGGAAGAGCTACGAGCAGTACTTC	CASRPGGGKSYEQYF
TRBJ2-1	-	-	TRBV28	TGTGCCAGCAGTCTAACCCCATACAATGAGCAGTTCTTC	CASSLTPYNEQFF
TRBJ1-2	-	-	TRBV10-3	TGTGCCACAAACGGAGGACCCTATGGCTACACCTTC	CATNGGPYGYTF
TRBJ2-1	TRBD2	-	TRBV5-1	TGCGCCAGCAGCCTGGTGGGGAGGGAATACTTCTTC	CASSLVGREYFF
TRBJ2-7	TRBD1	-	TRBV10-3	TGTGCCATCAGTGGGGACAGCTCCTACGAGCAGTACTTC	CAISGDSSYEQYF
TRBJ2-7	-	-	TRBV28	TGTGCCAGCAGTTTTCGGGTCGGCGAGCAGTACTTC	CASSFRVGEQYF
TRBJ1-2	-	-	TRBV9	TGTGCCAGCAGCGTCCAGACGGGGGGTTATGGCTACACCTTC	CASSVQTGGYGYTF
TRBJ1-2	-	-	TRBV4-1	TGCGCCAGCAGCCAAGAACAGGGTCCTTGGTATGGCTACACCTTC	CASSQEQGPWYGYTF
TRBJ2-7	TRBD1	-	TRBV5-1	TGCGCCAGCAGTATTGGGGACAGGGGCACCGAGCAGTACTTC	CASSIGDRGTEQYF
TRBJ2-5	-	-	TRBV25-1	TGTGCCAGCAGTGAATCCCCCAAAGAGACCCAGTACTTC	CASSESPKETQYF
TRBJ1-6	TRBD1	few	TRBV7-9	TGTGCCAGCAGATGGGACAGGGAGAAATCACCCCTCCACTTT	CASRWDREKSPLHF
TRBJ1-1	-	-	TRBV6-4	TGTGCCAGCAGTCTAGTCCCGGGACAGAACACTGAAGCTTTCTTT	CASSLVPGQNTEAFF
TRBJ2-3	-	few	TRBV5-1	TGCGCCAGCAGCACAAGAGGGTCTAGTTACACAGATACGCAGTATTTT	CASSTRGSSYTDTQYF
TRBJ2-6	-	once	TRBV2	TGTGCCAGCAGTGGTACAGGGAGAAACTCTGGGGCCAACGTCCTGACTTTC	CASSGTGRNSGANVLTF
TRBJ2-5	TRBD2	-	TRBV28	TGTGCCAGCAGTTGGGCCGGTAGCGGGCAAGAGACCCAGTACTTC	CASSWAGSGQETQYF
TRBJ2-7	-	-	TRBV5-4	TGTGCCAGCAGCTTGGACAGGGGGGGCTCCTACGAGCAGTACTTC	CASSLDRGGSYEQYF
TRBJ2-7	-	-	TRBV28	TGTGCCAGCAGACCCGGACTCCCTCCCCCCCACGAGCAGTACTTC	CASRPGLPPPHEQYF
TRBJ1-1	-	-	TRBV7-9	TGTTCCAGCAGCCTGGCCGCAACCACTGAAGCTTTCTTT	CSSSLAATTEAFF
TRBJ1-5	-	-	TRBV30	TGTGCCTGGGCGGCAGGGGTGCATCAGCCCCAGCATTTT	CAWAAGVHQPQHF
TRBJ1-1	-	few	TRBV9	TGTGCCAGCAGCGTAGCGGGGAACACTGAAGCTTTCTTT	CASSVAGNTEAFF
TRBJ1-3	-	few	TRBV6-5	TGTGCCAGCACGCGACAAGAAGGAAACACCATATATTTT	CASTRQEGNTIYF
TRBJ2-1	-	-	TRBV2	TGTGCCAGCAGTGATCGGAGGTCCTACAATGAGCAGTTCTTC	CASSDRRSYNEQFF
TRBJ2-7	-	few	TRBV2	TGTGCCAGCAGGGGGTCAGGGTCCTACGAGCAGTACTTC	CASRGSGSYEQYF
TRBJ1-2	-	once	TRBV28	TGTGCCAGCAGTTTTACAGGGACGCCCTATGGCTACACCTTC	CASSFTGTPYGYTF
TRBJ1-2	TRBD1	-	TRBV19	TGTGCCAGTACCCCGGACAGGGGGCGGAGTGGCTACACCTTC	CASTPDRGRSGYTF
TRBJ2-7	-	-	TRBV27	TGTGCCAGCAGTGAGGGTCAGTCCTACGAGCAGTACTTC	CASSEGQSYEQYF
TRBJ2-3	TRBD2	few	TRBV10-3	TGTGCCATCAGTCAGCGGGGGGGCGACACAGATACGCAGTATTTT	CAISQRGGDTDTQYF
TRBJ2-7	TRBD1	-	TRBV7-2	TGTGCCAGCAGCCTAGGGGCGGGACAGGGTGACGAGCAGTACTTC	CASSLGAGQGDEQYF
TRBJ2-7	-	-	TRBV11-2	TGTGCCAGCAGCTCCGACGGGGGCTACGAGCAGTACTTC	CASSSDGGYEQYF
TRBJ2-7	TRBD1	-	TRBV11-2	TGTGCCAGCAGCTTAATAAGGGGGCGCTTTCGCGAGCAGTACTTC	CASSLIRGRFREQYF
TRBJ1-2	TRBD1	-	TRBV19	TGTGCCAGTAGTGTACGGATGGGACAGCCTGGAATCTATGGCTACACCTTC	CASSVRMGQPGIYGYTF
TRBJ2-5	TRBD2	-	TRBV6-4	TGTGCCAGCGGAGGCCTGGGCGGGAGTAAGGAGACCCAGTACTTC	CASGGLGGSKETQYF
TRBJ2-1	TRBD1	-	TRBV27	TGTGCCAGCAGTACTCTAAAATTGACAGGGGGCTCGAATGAGCAGTTCTTC	CASSTLKLTGGSNEQFF
TRBJ2-1	TRBD2	-	TRBV7-2	TGTGCCAGCAGCCCCCGGATACTAGCGAATGAGCAGTTCTTC	CASSPRILANEQFF
TRBJ1-4	-	-	TRBV2	TGTGCCAGCAGTTCCGGGACACATGCAACTAATGAAAAACTGTTTTTT	CASSSGTHATNEKLFF
TRBJ1-5	-	-	TRBV6-6	TGTGCCAGCAGTTTGAGGGGACAACCGGCTAATCAGCCCCAGCATTTT	CASSLRGQPANQPQHF